The sequence of this TCR beta chain was determined in a study of blood T cell repertoires in COVID-19. Profiled with immunoSEQ multiplex PCR; TCRdb holds only in-frame clones, not every one. The table records under 300,000 clones, approximately 88% of them present only once. Germline assignment: CDR1 SGHAT and CDR2 FQNNGV. V lost 5 bases to trimming and J lost 4 bases, with 8 bases between them. The CDR3 contains 12 residues. Source material: PBMCs or T cells enriched from blood (not recorded which). The TCR was taken from a woman between 35 and 50 years old with acute COVID-19. The chain couples TRBV11-2 to TRBJ1-2, with a possible D match to TRBD1 (6 bases). CDR3 DNA sequence: TGTGCCAGCAGCGCGGACAGCTATGGCTACACCTTC. It codes for CASSADSYGYTF.